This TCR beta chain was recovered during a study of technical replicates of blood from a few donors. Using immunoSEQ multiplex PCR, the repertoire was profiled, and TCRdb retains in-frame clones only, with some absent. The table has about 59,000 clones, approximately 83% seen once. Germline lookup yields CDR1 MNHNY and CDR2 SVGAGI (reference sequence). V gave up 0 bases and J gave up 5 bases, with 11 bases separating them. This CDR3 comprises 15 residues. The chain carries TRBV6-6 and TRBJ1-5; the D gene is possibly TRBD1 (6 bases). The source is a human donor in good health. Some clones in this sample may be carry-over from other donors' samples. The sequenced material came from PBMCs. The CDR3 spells CASSYSSRGYQPQHF. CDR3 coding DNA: TGTGCCAGCAGTTACTCGAGCAGGGGTTATCAGCCCCAGCATTTT.